A selection of T cell receptor beta chains follows, all from one sample in a study of blood T cell repertoires in COVID-19. This table comes from immunoSEQ multiplex PCR, and its TCRdb copy is limited to in-frame clones, with some not included. The repertoire holds 250,000 to 300,000 clones, with approximately 79% as singletons. Input material: PBMCs or T cells enriched from blood (not recorded which). The receptors were sampled from a man aged 30 to 45 with acute COVID-19. CDR3s include the opening cysteine and the closing phenylalanine or tryptophan. D genes are given only for firm matches. Clone sizes are given selectively: once, few, many, or a class where the clone is expanded.

v_call: TRBV10-1
d_call: -
cdr3_length: 15
clone_size: many
j_call: TRBJ1-1
cdr3_aa: CASSEIRQLNTEAFF
cdr3_nt: TGCGCCAGCAGTGAGATCCGACAGTTGAACACTGAAGCTTTCTTT

v_call: TRBV10-1
d_call: TRBD2
cdr3_length: 12
clone_size: -
j_call: TRBJ2-1
cdr3_aa: CASSELGLEQFF
cdr3_nt: TGCGCCAGCAGTGAGTTGGGACTAGAGCAGTTCTTC

v_call: TRBV27
d_call: -
cdr3_length: 17
clone_size: -
j_call: TRBJ1-3
cdr3_aa: CASSLQRPGRGVDTIYF
cdr3_nt: TGTGCCAGCAGTCTCCAAAGGCCCGGCCGAGGCGTTGACACCATATATTTT

v_call: TRBV6-5
d_call: TRBD1
cdr3_length: 15
clone_size: -
j_call: TRBJ1-2
cdr3_aa: CASSSGDRGWYGYTF
cdr3_nt: TGTGCCAGCAGTTCCGGGGACAGAGGATGGTATGGCTACACCTTC

v_call: TRBV19
d_call: -
cdr3_length: 11
clone_size: -
j_call: TRBJ1-3
cdr3_aa: CASSSRNTIYF
cdr3_nt: TGTGCCAGTAGTTCGCGGAACACCATATATTTT

v_call: TRBV6-1
d_call: -
cdr3_length: 16
clone_size: -
j_call: TRBJ1-2
cdr3_aa: CASSGGVRSGLSGYTF
cdr3_nt: TGTGCCAGCAGTGGGGGAGTACGTTCAGGCCTCTCTGGCTACACCTTC

v_call: TRBV7-9
d_call: TRBD1
cdr3_length: 15
clone_size: -
j_call: TRBJ1-2
cdr3_aa: CASSLGQGVNYGYTF
cdr3_nt: TGTGCCAGCAGCTTAGGACAGGGGGTGAACTATGGCTACACCTTC

v_call: TRBV11-3
d_call: -
cdr3_length: 15
clone_size: -
j_call: TRBJ1-2
cdr3_aa: CASSLDPGQNYGYTF
cdr3_nt: TGTGCCAGCAGCTTAGATCCCGGACAGAACTATGGCTACACCTTC

v_call: TRBV7-6
d_call: TRBD2
cdr3_length: 15
clone_size: -
j_call: TRBJ2-3
cdr3_aa: CASSLAGERPDTQYF
cdr3_nt: TGTGCCAGCAGCTTGGCGGGAGAAAGACCAGATACGCAGTATTTT

v_call: TRBV5-4
d_call: -
cdr3_length: 15
clone_size: -
j_call: TRBJ2-2
cdr3_aa: CASSKDSTNTGELFF
cdr3_nt: TGTGCCAGCAGCAAGGACAGCACGAACACCGGGGAGCTGTTTTTT

v_call: TRBV2
d_call: TRBD1
cdr3_length: 16
clone_size: -
j_call: TRBJ1-5
cdr3_aa: CASNRDREIGNQPQHF
cdr3_nt: TGTGCCAGCAACCGGGACAGGGAAATAGGAAATCAGCCCCAGCATTTT

v_call: TRBV7-9
d_call: -
cdr3_length: 11
clone_size: -
j_call: TRBJ1-1
cdr3_aa: CASSWGGEAFF
cdr3_nt: TGTGCCAGCAGCTGGGGCGGTGAAGCTTTCTTT

v_call: TRBV9
d_call: TRBD1
cdr3_length: 15
clone_size: -
j_call: TRBJ2-3
cdr3_aa: CASSPRQGGTDTQYF
cdr3_nt: TGTGCCAGCAGCCCGAGACAGGGAGGCACAGATACGCAGTATTTT

v_call: TRBV24-1
d_call: -
cdr3_length: 13
clone_size: -
j_call: TRBJ1-6
cdr3_aa: CATSASENSPLHF
cdr3_nt: TGTGCCACCAGTGCCTCGGAGAATTCACCCCTCCACTTT

v_call: TRBV7-9
d_call: TRBD1
cdr3_length: 17
clone_size: -
j_call: TRBJ1-1
cdr3_aa: CASSFTPRTGLVTEAFF
cdr3_nt: TGTGCCAGCAGCTTTACGCCCCGGACAGGGTTGGTCACTGAAGCTTTCTTT

v_call: TRBV7-2
d_call: TRBD1
cdr3_length: 15
clone_size: -
j_call: TRBJ1-1
cdr3_aa: CASSLNRGLRTEAFF
cdr3_nt: TGTGCCAGCAGCTTAAACAGGGGGCTACGGACTGAAGCTTTCTTT

v_call: TRBV28
d_call: -
cdr3_length: 12
clone_size: -
j_call: TRBJ1-1
cdr3_aa: CASSPQDREAFF
cdr3_nt: TGTGCCAGCAGTCCACAAGACAGGGAAGCTTTCTTT

v_call: TRBV6-5
d_call: -
cdr3_length: 13
clone_size: -
j_call: TRBJ2-2
cdr3_aa: CASSGIYTGELFF
cdr3_nt: TGTGCCAGCAGCGGGATATACACCGGGGAGCTGTTTTTT

v_call: TRBV7-9
d_call: TRBD2
cdr3_length: 18
clone_size: -
j_call: TRBJ2-1
cdr3_aa: CASTTGLSTLFSYNEQFF
cdr3_nt: TGTGCCAGCACCACGGGACTATCAACGCTCTTTTCCTACAATGAGCAGTTCTTC

v_call: TRBV19
d_call: TRBD2
cdr3_length: 16
clone_size: -
j_call: TRBJ2-1
cdr3_aa: CASSPRLAGADNEQFF
cdr3_nt: TGTGCCAGTAGTCCCAGACTAGCGGGGGCCGACAATGAGCAGTTCTTC

v_call: TRBV19
d_call: TRBD1
cdr3_length: 13
clone_size: -
j_call: TRBJ1-6
cdr3_aa: CASVDRANSPLHF
cdr3_nt: TGTGCCAGTGTGGACAGGGCAAATTCACCCCTCCACTTT

v_call: TRBV6-1
d_call: TRBD2
cdr3_length: 15
clone_size: -
j_call: TRBJ2-1
cdr3_aa: CASSEAGGSYNEQFF
cdr3_nt: TGTGCCAGCAGCGAAGCGGGAGGTTCCTACAATGAGCAGTTCTTC

v_call: TRBV7-9
d_call: -
cdr3_length: 12
clone_size: -
j_call: TRBJ1-6
cdr3_aa: CASSQDSSPLHF
cdr3_nt: TGTGCCAGCAGCCAAGACTCCTCACCCCTCCACTTT

v_call: TRBV7-6
d_call: TRBD1
cdr3_length: 16
clone_size: few
j_call: TRBJ1-1
cdr3_aa: CASSYSRDRANTEAFF
cdr3_nt: TGTGCCAGCAGCTATTCGAGGGACAGAGCCAACACTGAAGCTTTCTTT

v_call: TRBV24-1
d_call: -
cdr3_length: 13
clone_size: -
j_call: TRBJ1-2
cdr3_aa: CATSDPPRHGYTF
cdr3_nt: TGTGCCACCAGTGACCCCCCGAGGCACGGCTACACCTTC